This TCR beta chain was recorded in a study of blood T cell repertoires in COVID-19. Study overall: Acute and convalescent COVID-19 samples came from the United States, Italy and Spain. T cells, B-cell-depleted T cells, or PBMCs provided the cDNA or gDNA that served as material.

V was shortened by 3 bases and J by 8 bases, with 20 bases between the two germline ends. This CDR3 region has 15 residues. CDR1 and CDR2 from the germline V gene are GTSNPN and SVGIG (reference sequence). Methods used by the authors: Scientists estimated how many nucleated cells there were by amplifying reference gene primers. Produced via immunoSEQ multiplex PCR; TCRdb's table is partial and in-frame only. V and J calls and clone size come straight from that table; D and trimming were deduced from the DNA. The sample yields around 120,000 clones, over 80% seen once. The receptor's source is a man aged 30-40 years with acute or convalescent COVID-19. The rearrangement links TRBV30 to TRBJ2-1; possibly TRBD1 for D (6 bases). The sequencing input was peripheral blood. Here the CDR3 reads CAWSGLKGEFYEQFF. DNA for the CDR3: TGTGCCTGGAGCGGGCTTAAGGGGGAGTTCTATGAGCAGTTCTTC.